Sequencing of this T cell receptor beta chain was carried out in a study of T cells in women clearing cervical HPV infection (dated by TCRdb to the late 2010s). About the investigation overall: The cases were fewer than 30 women with histologically confirmed HPV16-related CIN3 or worse, and 2 of these cases were invasive cancers. Cases were matched to controls by age within five years and by the year the sample was collected. The parent cohort enrolled 10,049 women aged 18 or older in Guanacaste, Costa Rica, during about 1992 to 1994 and followed them for less than 8 years. The approximately 25 controls were women who cleared a single incident HPV16 infection within 12 months without developing precancer or cancer. Quality controls consisted of five blinded duplicates per group, for a total of about 60 samples made up of approximately 50 participants and around ten replicates. Cases had a median age of almost 35 years compared with 38 for controls, and baseline characteristics showed no significant differences between the groups. HLA typing was available for only a few women, so HLA type could not be excluded as a confounder. Blood from cases was collected at the visit where the lesion was first found, while blood from controls was collected once the infection could no longer be detected. Among cases, blood sampling came a median of roughly 150 days after lesion detection, with an interquartile range of about 85 to 230 days. This exploratory proof-of-principle case-control study, nested within the Guanacaste HPV Natural History Study in Costa Rica, compared TCR repertoires among women with different cervical HPV16 outcomes.

The paper as a whole reports these results and caveats: Significantly higher TCR repertoire richness was observed in CIN3+ cases than in controls across sequencing depths, whereas no difference in evenness was found. Random forest classifiers combining richness and V gene abundances distinguished cases from controls with an estimated AUC of around 0.79. Because T-cell numbers per sample were unknown, differences in richness could reflect varying T-cell content rather than repertoire biology. TRBV6-7 relative abundance was lower in cases than in controls (about 0.099% versus 0.17%; Bonferroni P = 0.0008). Whether associations preceded infection or resulted from infection could not be shown with the cross-sectional design, and effector/memory subsets and HPV-specific T cells were not isolated.

Every participant had a single incident cervical HPV16 infection, and prevalent HPV16 infections were excluded. Cervical HPV DNA was detected by MY09/MY11 PCR, and genotyping was performed by dot-blot hybridization. Approximately 16 mL of heparinized blood were centrifuged, and the buffy coat was split into aliquots, frozen at -30 degrees C, and then kept at -80 degrees C. QIAGEN kits were used to extract genomic DNA from the buffy coat specimens. CDR1 LNHDA and CDR2 SQIVND are derived from the germline V gene (reference sequence). Counted from cysteine to phenylalanine, this CDR3 has 14 amino acids. The DNA has 33 bases, all within the CDR3, and is read from base 1. Using the immunoSEQ assay, multiplex PCR amplified TCR beta CDR3 regions from an average of about 1.1 ug of genomic DNA per sample. The assay corrected primer bias using a complete synthetic TCR repertoire to establish an amplification baseline. The amplicons were sequenced using the Illumina platform. Concerning the study's data processing: Sequences were error-corrected by clustering with frequency ratios and a modified nearest-neighbor algorithm and were then analyzed in the immunoSEQ Analyzer with IMGT gene definitions. At each rarefaction depth, TCR richness and evenness were averaged across 20 rarefaction repeats, and any sample with fewer sequences than the depth was left out. Wilcoxon rank sum tests with FDR correction were used to compare relative abundances of V, D and J genes between the groups. For the blinded duplicates, the intraclass correlation was 95% to 96% for TCR richness and averaged 76.4% across about 67 gene segments. TCRdb holds this immuneACCESS table with in-frame rearrangements only. Some clones are missing; in checked studies, unresolved V genes explain under half, and the rest has no known cause. V and J calls and clone size are as listed in that table; D and trimming were resolved from the DNA. This sample's table carries approximately 21,000 clones. Approximately 2.4% of the sample goes to the ten largest clones.

A remark on this clone: Its antigen is unknown. Sequencing ends 3 residues short of the CDR3 end; the germline J gene provides the rest.

This chain joins TRBV19 to TRBJ1-4; the D gene lacks a confident call. The source of this sequence is a woman aged 18 to 75 with a cervical HPV16 infection that either progressed to CIN3+ or cleared (not recorded which). The sample was blood buffy coat. The CDR3 has the sequence CASSILGAGSPLFF. The covered CDR3 bases are TGTGCCAGTAGTATTTTGGGCGCAGGCTCACCA.